A single sample is the source of the 6 T cell receptor beta chains below, sequenced in a study of T cells after yellow fever vaccination. TCRdb re-derived calls from the 5' RACE reads in MiXCR, one entry per CDR3 protein. The table has about 69,000 distinct CDR3 sequences, about 6% seen once. This material consisted of CD4+ T cells sorted from PBMCs, taken approximately 16 days after the first yellow fever vaccination. The source of these receptors is a man younger than 35 who received the YFV17D yellow fever vaccine.

Many counts were recorded for this clonotype. The chain is built from TRBV5-5 and TRBJ1-2; no definite D call. V lost 0 bases and J lost 4, with 13 bases in between. The CDR3 extends over 15 amino acids. Germline V gives CDR1 SGHKS, CDR2 YYEKEE (reference sequence). CDR3 nucleotides: TGTGCCAGCAGCTTGGGCGTCAGCCCATCCTATGGCTACACCTTC. This gives the protein CASSLGVSPSYGYTF.

At least ten counts were recorded for this clonotype. This chain joins TRBV5-1 and TRBJ2-1, with TRBD1 matching over 9 bases. Trimming took 0 bases from V and 5 from J; bases not matched to a gene: 6. The V gene's germline CDR1 is SGHRS and CDR2 YFSETQ. The CDR3 has 16 amino acids. The CDR3 region has the DNA TGCGCCAGCAGCTTGGCCTGGGGACAGGGAAACAATGAGCAGTTCTTC. Amino acids: CASSLAWGQGNNEQFF. Combining the CDR3 with reference TRBV5-1 and TRBJ2-1 gives the whole variable domain KAGVTQTPRYLIKTRGQQVTLSCSPISGHRSVSWYQQTPGQGLQFLFEYFSETQRNKGNFPGRFSGRQFSNSRSEMNVSTLELGDSALYLCASSLAWGQGNNEQFFGPGTRLTVL.

There are many counts of this clonotype. This rearrangement joins TRBV12-3 or TRBV12-4 to TRBJ2-2; 8 bases are shared with TRBD1. The CDR3 covers 15 residues. V trimming: 3 bases; J trimming: 9 bases; junction bases outside the gene matches: 9. The CDR3 DNA sequence: TGTGCCAGCAGTTTCTCGACAGGGGTGGGGAGGGAGCTGTTTTTT. Its protein product is CASSFSTGVGRELFF.

This clonotype was observed at least ten times. The genes are TRBV4-2 and TRBJ2-5; tentatively, D is TRBD1 or TRBD2 (7 bases each). This CDR3 region has 16 residues. The germline CDR1 and CDR2 sequences are LGHNA and YNFKEQ. The germline V and J ends were trimmed by 1 base and 4 bases, with 16 bases remaining between them. The CDR3 here is CASSQGEGARRETQYF. The DNA of the CDR3 is TGTGCCAGCAGCCAAGGGGAGGGGGCCAGAAGAGAGACCCAGTACTTC.

This clonotype was counted at least ten times. The DNA for the CDR3 is TGTGCTAGTCGACCCCAGTTGGGGCGTACAGATACGCAGTATTTT. This sequence encodes CASRPQLGRTDTQYF. The J gene is TRBJ2-3, the V gene TRBV12-5, with TRBD1 as a possible D gene (5 bases). The CDR3 contains 15 residues. Trimming left V 8 bases short and J 3 bases short, with 18 bases between. Germline values: CDR1 LGHNT, CDR2 FRNRAP. Drawing the rest from reference TRBV12-5 and TRBJ2-3, the complete variable domain is DARVTQTPRHKVTEMGQEVTMRCQPILGHNTVFWYRQTMMQGLELLAYFRNRAPLDDSGMPKDRFSAEMPDATLATLKIQPSEPRDSAVYFCASRPQLGRTDTQYFGPGTRLTVL.

This sequence joins TRBV5-4 and TRBJ1-5, with 7 bases matching TRBD1. This CDR3 has 14 residues. V was pared by 4 bases and J by 6 bases, with 7 bases of the junction left unmatched. The germline gives CDR1 SGHNT, CDR2 YYREEE (reference sequence). CDR3 sequence: CASSQGGAGQPQHF. CDR3 nucleotides: TGTGCCAGCAGCCAAGGGGGCGCGGGTCAGCCCCAGCATTTT.